The 27 T cell receptor beta chains reported below all come from one sample, sequenced in a study of T cell responses to AZD1222 COVID-19 vaccine. This table comes from immunoSEQ multiplex PCR, and its TCRdb copy is limited to in-frame clones, with some not included. This table has 72,000 or so clones, roughly nine tenths appearing once. The specimen was peripheral blood, collected on day 0 of AZD1222 vaccination. The receptors were gathered from an adult in good health.

This chain links TRBV29-1 with TRBJ2-3; TRBD2 might be the D (6 bases). The CDR3 is 12 residues long. The V gene's germline CDR1 is SQVTM and CDR2 ANQGSEA. V was cut by 4 bases and J by 6 bases, with 11 bases left in between. The CDR3 is CSVGRRDDTQYF. The CDR3 nucleotides read TGCAGCGTTGGACGGAGGGATGATACGCAGTATTTT.

This clone was recorded only once. The rearrangement links TRBV29-1 to TRBJ1-1; D gene ambiguous. Trimming shortened V by 7 bases and J by 3 bases, and 15 bases separated the two germline ends. This CDR3 spans 13 amino acids. Germline V CDR1 and CDR2: SQVTM, ANQGSEA. The CDR3 protein is CSAQVWEDTEAFF. CDR3 DNA sequence: TGCAGCGCCCAGGTGTGGGAGGACACTGAAGCTTTCTTT.

V is TRBV28 and J is TRBJ2-2, with D perhaps matching TRBD2 (5 bases). CDR1 is MDHEN, CDR2 SYDVKM, per germline. The CDR3 totals 14 residues. V shed 6 bases and J shed 3 bases, with 11 bases lying between them. The DNA for the CDR3 is TGTGCCAGCAGAATGAGGGTTGACACCGGGGAGCTGTTTTTT. Translated, it gives CASRMRVDTGELFF.

In DNA form, the CDR3 reads TGTGCCATTTCCAGGGGACCACAGATCTATGGCTACACCTTC. Protein product: CAISRGPQIYGYTF. This rearrangement joins TRBV19 to TRBJ1-2, with D perhaps matching TRBD1 (6 bases). Germline V gene lookup returns CDR1 LNHDA and CDR2 SQIVND (reference sequence). V lost 10 bases and J 4 bases, leaving 19 bases between the germline ends. The CDR3 spans 14 residues.

The CDR3 spells CASSETRGDNSPLHF. Here the CDR3 DNA reads TGTGCCAGCAGTGAAACTAGGGGTGATAATTCACCCCTCCACTTT. The chain recombines TRBV2 with TRBJ1-6, with D possibly TRBD1 on 5 matching bases. Germline CDR1 SNHLY, CDR2 FYNNEI. V was trimmed by 2 bases and J by 5 bases, leaving 10 bases between them. The CDR3 extends over 15 amino acids.

This chain connects TRBV5-1 to TRBJ2-1, with D hard to call. The CDR3 totals 11 residues. From germline, CDR1 is SGHRS and CDR2 YFSETQ. V was clipped by 4 bases and J by 3 bases, with 2 bases between them. The CDR3 nucleotides are TGCGCCAGCAGCGACTACAATGAGCAGTTCTTC. Translating it yields CASSDYNEQFF.

The chain has TRBV11-2 and TRBJ1-4, with D perhaps TRBD1 (6 bases). The germline gives CDR1 SGHAT, CDR2 FQNNGV. This CDR3 is built from 14 residues. Trimming took off 5 bases at V and 8 bases at J, with 15 bases between the two ends. DNA of the CDR3: TGTGCCAGCAGCCGCGGACAGACTATAGAAAAACTGTTTTTT. It yields the protein CASSRGQTIEKLFF.

This chain uses TRBV6-2 or TRBV6-3 with TRBJ1-2; 8 bases align to TRBD1. CDR3 length equals 15 residues. Germline lookup yields CDR1 MNHEY and CDR2 SVGEGT. The V segment lost 2 bases and the J segment 3 bases; nucleotides outside the gene matches: 5. The CDR3 sequence is CASSYRDRTYYGYTF. In DNA form, the CDR3 reads TGTGCCAGCAGTTACCGGGACAGGACCTACTATGGCTACACCTTC.

This rearrangement joins TRBV7-2 to TRBJ2-7, with TRBD2 matching 7 bases. V lost 4 bases, J lost 4 bases, and 13 bases stayed unmatched. The length of the CDR3 is 16 residues. In germline, CDR1 is SGHTA, CDR2 FQGNSA. In nucleotides, the CDR3 is TGTGCCAGCAGCTCCGGGGGGTTACTGAGTGGATACGAGCAGTACTTC. It translates to CASSSGGLLSGYEQYF.

The chain couples TRBV6-2 or TRBV6-3 to TRBJ2-2; D is ambiguous. With 6 bases removed from V and 3 bases from J, the gap between germline ends came to 14 bases. The CDR3 length is 15 residues. Looked up from germline, CDR1 is MNHEY and CDR2 is SVGEGT. CDR3: CASSRASRDTGELFF. The DNA of the CDR3 is TGTGCCAGCAGCCGGGCCAGTCGGGACACCGGGGAGCTGTTTTTT.

The rearrangement links TRBV12-3 or TRBV12-4 to TRBJ1-5, with D unresolved. The CDR3 covers 12 residues. Between the trimmed V and J ends, which lost 6 bases and 1 base, there was a span of 4 bases. The CDR3 coding sequence is TGTGCCAGCAGAAGAAGCAATCAGCCCCAGCATTTT. It specifies CASRRSNQPQHF.

The chain combines TRBV18 with TRBJ1-1; TRBD1 aligns across 9 bases. The CDR3 extends over 19 amino acids. CDR1 is KGHSH and CDR2 is LQKENI in the germline V gene. V gave up 6 bases and J gave up 0 bases; unmatched junction bases: 17. CDR3 DNA: TGTGCCAGCTCTCTCGGCCGACAGGGGGGAGGAGGAATGAACACTGAAGCTTTCTTT. Translated, it gives CASSLGRQGGGGMNTEAFF.

The count of this clone is one. The gene calls are TRBV4-3 and TRBJ2-1; 10 bases align to TRBD2. V lost 1 base and J lost 0; bases outside the gene matches: 9. Germline-derived CDR1 and CDR2 are LGHNA and YSLEER. The CDR3 loop spans 19 amino acids. CDR3 nucleotide sequence: TGCGCCAGCAGCCAAGCCGGGACTAGCGACGCGAGCTCCTACAATGAGCAGTTCTTC. Residues: CASSQAGTSDASSYNEQFF.

V usage is TRBV9 and J usage is TRBJ2-1; D gene uncertain. The germline V gene encodes CDR1 SGDLS and CDR2 YYNGEE. This CDR3 is 14 amino acids long. Trimming pared 0 bases from V and 7 bases from J, leaving 11 bases between. This chain's CDR3 is CASSVDPTGNEQFF. CDR3 sequence (DNA): TGTGCCAGCAGCGTAGATCCGACTGGAAATGAGCAGTTCTTC.

This chain joins TRBV30 and TRBJ1-1; tentatively, D is TRBD1 (5 bases). V was shortened by 5 bases and J by 3 bases, with 16 bases between the two germline ends. The CDR3 runs 14 residues. Germline V CDR1 and CDR2: GTSNPN, SVGIG (reference sequence). CDR3 sequence: CAWLDSLGDTEAFF. CDR3 bases: TGTGCCTGGCTTGATTCGTTAGGGGACACTGAAGCTTTCTTT.

This sequence joins TRBV5-1 and TRBJ2-3, with 7 bases identical to TRBD1. The length of the CDR3 is 14 residues. With 4 bases clipped from V and 5 bases from J, the junction kept 7 bases outside the gene matches. Germline loops: CDR1 SGHRS, CDR2 YFSETQ. The CDR3 bases are TGCGCCAGCAGCACCCAGGGGGACGTAGATACGCAGTATTTT. Protein: CASSTQGDVDTQYF.

The chain recombines TRBV7-9 with TRBJ1-2; a weak D match, TRBD1 (5 bases). The CDR3 is 14 residues long. Trimming took off 9 bases at V and 8 bases at J, with 22 bases between the two ends. From germline, CDR1 is SEHNR and CDR2 FQNEAQ (reference sequence). CDR3 nucleotide sequence: TGTGCCAGTCCTAAAGACAGAAGGAATGGCGGCTACACCTTC. Translating it yields CASPKDRRNGGYTF.

The chain couples TRBV2 to TRBJ2-2; D possibly corresponds to TRBD2 (6 bases). Germline CDR1 SNHLY, CDR2 FYNNEI. The V end was cut by 4 bases, the J end by 2 bases, with 11 bases between. CDR3 length equals 15 residues. This chain's CDR3 is CASSVGGANTGELFF. The CDR3 DNA is TGTGCCAGCAGTGTTGGAGGGGCTAACACCGGGGAGCTGTTTTTT.

This clone was found a few times. The chain carries TRBV29-1 and TRBJ1-1, with D perhaps TRBD1 (5 bases). V was pared by 3 bases and J by 1 base, with 9 bases between. This CDR3 has 13 residues. Germline loops: CDR1 SQVTM, CDR2 ANQGSEA. CDR3 region: CSVDLGGNTEAFF. CDR3 DNA sequence: TGCAGCGTTGACCTCGGGGGGAACACTGAAGCTTTCTTT.

This clone was detected only once. CDR3 loop: CASTLEDYNTGELFF. Here the CDR3 DNA reads TGTGCCAGCACACTGGAGGACTACAACACCGGGGAGCTGTTTTTT. This chain connects TRBV27 to TRBJ2-2; D might be TRBD2 (6 bases). CDR1 and CDR2 from the germline V gene are MNHEY and SMNVEV (reference sequence). With 7 bases removed from V and 2 bases from J, the gap between germline ends came to 14 bases. The CDR3 has 15 residues.

The gene calls are TRBV2 and TRBJ2-7; 7 bases fit TRBD2. This CDR3 has 12 residues. V shed 5 bases and J 3 bases; nucleotides not matched to a gene: 1. Germline CDR1 reads SNHLY; CDR2 reads FYNNEI. The CDR3 sequence is CASSRDYYEQYF. The CDR3 nucleotides read TGTGCCAGCAGTCGGGACTACTACGAGCAGTACTTC.

J is TRBJ1-5 and V is TRBV19; 8 nucleotides line up with TRBD1. Germline values: CDR1 LNHDA, CDR2 SQIVND (reference sequence). This CDR3 has 16 amino acids. V gave up 4 bases and J gave up 7 bases; unmatched junction bases: 12. The CDR3 sequence is CASSRFGTGGSQPQHF. The CDR3 coding sequence is TGTGCCAGTAGTAGGTTCGGGACAGGAGGCTCACAGCCCCAGCATTTT.

The rearrangement uses TRBV2 and TRBJ1-2, with 9 bases aligning to TRBD1. The CDR3 has 15 amino acids. Germline lookup yields CDR1 SNHLY and CDR2 FYNNEI. V was pared by 4 bases and J by 8 bases, with 11 bases of the junction left unmatched. The CDR3 DNA follows: TGTGCCAGCAGTGGCCCCGGACAGGGGTTGGAGGGCTACACCTTC. It encodes CASSGPGQGLEGYTF.

The J gene is TRBJ2-1, the V gene TRBV20-1; D unclear. CDR3 length equals 11 residues. V was shortened by 3 bases and J by 9 bases, with 9 bases between the two germline ends. Germline CDR1 is DFQATT and CDR2 is SNEGSKA (reference sequence). The DNA of the CDR3 is TGCAGTGCTAGCCGGCTTCTTGAGCAGTTCTTC. Its protein is CSASRLLEQFF.

The rearrangement uses TRBV4-3 and TRBJ2-3, with 10 bases aligning to TRBD2. The CDR3 runs to 18 residues. Germline V CDR1 and CDR2: LGHNA, YSLEER. With V trimmed by 0 bases and J by 5 bases, 11 bases remained unmatched. The CDR3 DNA is TGCGCCAGCAGCCAAGATGGTCCTAGCGGGAGCGGGGGAGATACGCAGTATTTT. This translates into CASSQDGPSGSGGDTQYF.

The chain combines TRBV29-1 with TRBJ1-1, with a tentative D call TRBD1 (5 bases). The germline CDR1 and CDR2 sequences are SQVTM and ANQGSEA. The germline V and J ends were trimmed by 8 bases and 7 bases, with 17 bases remaining between them. This CDR3 has 12 residues. CDR3 coding DNA: TGCAGCCCCCTAGTGAGGGGCAATGAAGCTTTCTTT. This sequence encodes CSPLVRGNEAFF.

The chain links TRBV30 to TRBJ2-7; the D is unclear. Trimming cost V 1 base and J 7 bases, with 8 bases left between them. Germline lookup yields CDR1 GTSNPN and CDR2 SVGIG (reference sequence). CDR3 length equals 11 residues. The CDR3, as DNA: TGTGCCTGGAGTGCGAAGGCAGAGCAGTACTTC. Translating gives CAWSAKAEQYF.